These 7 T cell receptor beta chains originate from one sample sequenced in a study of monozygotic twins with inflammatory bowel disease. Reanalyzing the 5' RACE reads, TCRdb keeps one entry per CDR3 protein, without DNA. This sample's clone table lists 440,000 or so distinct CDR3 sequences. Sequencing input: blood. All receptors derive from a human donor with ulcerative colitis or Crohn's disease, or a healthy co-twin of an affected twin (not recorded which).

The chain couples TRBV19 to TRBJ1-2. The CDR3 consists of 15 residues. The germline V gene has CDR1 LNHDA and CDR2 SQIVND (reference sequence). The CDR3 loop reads CASTTPGTVVYGYTF.

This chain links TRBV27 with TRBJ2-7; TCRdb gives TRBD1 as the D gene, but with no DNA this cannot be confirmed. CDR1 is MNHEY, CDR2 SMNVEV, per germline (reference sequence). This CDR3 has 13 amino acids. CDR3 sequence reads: CATGRGREYEQYF.

CDR3 in amino acids: CSARLDATHNEQFF. V gene TRBV20-1 combines with J gene TRBJ2-1. This CDR3 comprises 14 residues. Looked up from germline, CDR1 is DFQATT and CDR2 is SNEGSKA (reference sequence).

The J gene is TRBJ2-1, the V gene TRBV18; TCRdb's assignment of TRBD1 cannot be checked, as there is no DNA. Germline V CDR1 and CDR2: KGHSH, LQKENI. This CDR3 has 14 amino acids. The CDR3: CASSPQGANNEQFF.

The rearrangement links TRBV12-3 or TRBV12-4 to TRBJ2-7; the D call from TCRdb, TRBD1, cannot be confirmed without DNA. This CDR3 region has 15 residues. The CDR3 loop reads CASSINLQGTYEQYF.

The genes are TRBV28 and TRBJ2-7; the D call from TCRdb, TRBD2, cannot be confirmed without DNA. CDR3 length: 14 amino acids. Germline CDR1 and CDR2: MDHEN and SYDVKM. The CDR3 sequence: CASSDSGPSYEQYF. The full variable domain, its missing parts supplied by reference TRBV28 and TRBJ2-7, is DVKVTQSSRYLVKRTGEKVFLECVQDMDHENMFWYRQDPGLGLRLIYFSYDVKMKEKGDIPEGYSVSREKKERFSLILESASTNQTSMYLCASSDSGPSYEQYFGPGTRLTVT.

The CDR3 region is CAWSRLDSTDTQYF. The J gene is TRBJ2-3, the V gene TRBV30. There are 14 residues in the CDR3. The germline V gene has CDR1 GTSNPN and CDR2 SVGIG (reference sequence).